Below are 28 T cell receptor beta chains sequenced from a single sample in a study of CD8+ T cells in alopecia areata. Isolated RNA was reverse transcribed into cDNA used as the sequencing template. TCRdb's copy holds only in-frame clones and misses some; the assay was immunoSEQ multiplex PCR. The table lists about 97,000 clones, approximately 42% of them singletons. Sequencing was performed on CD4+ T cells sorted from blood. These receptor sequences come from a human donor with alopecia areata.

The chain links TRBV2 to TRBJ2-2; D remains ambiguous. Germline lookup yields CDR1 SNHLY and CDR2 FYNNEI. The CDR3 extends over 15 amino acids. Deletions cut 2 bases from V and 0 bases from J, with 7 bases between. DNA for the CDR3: TGTGCCAGCAGTGAACTCAGTTCGAACACCGGGGAGCTGTTTTTT. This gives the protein CASSELSSNTGELFF.

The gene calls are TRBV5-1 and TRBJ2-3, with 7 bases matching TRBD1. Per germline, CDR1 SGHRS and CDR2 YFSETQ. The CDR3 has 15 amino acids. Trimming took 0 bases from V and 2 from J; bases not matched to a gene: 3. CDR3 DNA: TGCGCCAGCAGCTTGGAGGACAGGCCCACAGATACGCAGTATTTT. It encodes CASSLEDRPTDTQYF.

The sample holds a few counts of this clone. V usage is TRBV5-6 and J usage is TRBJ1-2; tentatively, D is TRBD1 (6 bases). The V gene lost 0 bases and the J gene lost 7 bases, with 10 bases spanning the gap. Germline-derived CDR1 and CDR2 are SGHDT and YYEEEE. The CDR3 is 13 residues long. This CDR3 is CASSLVTGSGYTF. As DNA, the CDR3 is TGTGCCAGCAGCTTGGTAACAGGGAGTGGCTACACCTTC.

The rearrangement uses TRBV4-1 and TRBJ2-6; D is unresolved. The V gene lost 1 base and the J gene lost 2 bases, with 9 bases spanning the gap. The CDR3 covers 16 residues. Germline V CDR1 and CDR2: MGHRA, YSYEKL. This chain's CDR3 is CASSQALYAGANVLTF. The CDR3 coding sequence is TGCGCCAGCAGCCAAGCTCTTTATGCTGGGGCCAACGTCCTGACTTTC.

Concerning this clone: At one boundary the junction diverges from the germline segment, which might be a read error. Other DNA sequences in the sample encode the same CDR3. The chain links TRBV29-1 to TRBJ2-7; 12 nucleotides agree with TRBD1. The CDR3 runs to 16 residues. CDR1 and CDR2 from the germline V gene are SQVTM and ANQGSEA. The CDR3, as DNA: TGCAGCGTCGAAGGACCTAAAGGGACAGGGGGCGACGAGCAGTACTTC. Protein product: CSVEGPKGTGGDEQYF.

The CDR3 region is CSAVDGPANTGELFF. CDR3 DNA: TGCAGCGCTGTAGACGGGCCAGCGAACACCGGGGAGCTGTTTTTT. This chain uses TRBV29-1 with TRBJ2-2; D not certain. V was cut by 7 bases and J by 0 bases, with 15 bases left in between. CDR3 length equals 15 residues. Germline V gene lookup returns CDR1 SQVTM and CDR2 ANQGSEA.

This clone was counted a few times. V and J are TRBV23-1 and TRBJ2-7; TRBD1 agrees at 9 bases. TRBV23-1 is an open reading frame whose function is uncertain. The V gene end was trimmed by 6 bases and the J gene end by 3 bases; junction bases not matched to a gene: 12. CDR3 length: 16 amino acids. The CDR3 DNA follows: TGCGCCAGCAGGCGAATGGGGACAGGGTACATCTACGAGCAGTACTTC. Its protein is CASRRMGTGYIYEQYF.

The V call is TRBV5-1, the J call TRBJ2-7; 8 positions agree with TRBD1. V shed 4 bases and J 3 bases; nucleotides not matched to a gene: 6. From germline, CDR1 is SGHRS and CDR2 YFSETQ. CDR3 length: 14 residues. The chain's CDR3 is CASSNRQGNYEQYF. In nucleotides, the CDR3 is TGCGCCAGCAGCAATCGACAGGGGAACTACGAGCAGTACTTC.

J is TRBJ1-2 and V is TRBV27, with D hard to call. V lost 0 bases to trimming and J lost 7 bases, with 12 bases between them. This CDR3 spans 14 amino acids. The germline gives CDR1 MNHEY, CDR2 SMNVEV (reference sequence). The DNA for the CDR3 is TGTGCCAGCAGTTTATCGCGCCAGTCCGGTGGCTACACCTTC. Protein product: CASSLSRQSGGYTF.

For the CDR3, the DNA is TGTGCCATCACTCCCAGGGGGGGGTACAATGAGCAGTTCTTC. Amino acids: CAITPRGGYNEQFF. The chain is built from TRBV10-3 and TRBJ2-1; perhaps D is TRBD1 or TRBD2 (7 bases each). Trimming removed 7 bases from V and 4 bases from J, with 14 bases in between. The CDR3 runs to 14 residues. The germline CDR1 and CDR2 sequences are ENHRY and SYGVKD.

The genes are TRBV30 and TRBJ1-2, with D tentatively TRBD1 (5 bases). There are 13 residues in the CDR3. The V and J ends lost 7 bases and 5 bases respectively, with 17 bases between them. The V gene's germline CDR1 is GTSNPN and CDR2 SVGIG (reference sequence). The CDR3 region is CALQGESGYGYTF. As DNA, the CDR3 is TGTGCCTTGCAAGGGGAGTCAGGGTATGGCTACACCTTC.

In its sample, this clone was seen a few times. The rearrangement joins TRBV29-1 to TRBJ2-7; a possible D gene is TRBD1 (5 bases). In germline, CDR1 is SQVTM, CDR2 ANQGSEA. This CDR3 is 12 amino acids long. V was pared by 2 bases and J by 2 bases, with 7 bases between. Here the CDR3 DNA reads TGCAGCGTTGAAAGGGGAACCTACGAGCAGTACTTC. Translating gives CSVERGTYEQYF.

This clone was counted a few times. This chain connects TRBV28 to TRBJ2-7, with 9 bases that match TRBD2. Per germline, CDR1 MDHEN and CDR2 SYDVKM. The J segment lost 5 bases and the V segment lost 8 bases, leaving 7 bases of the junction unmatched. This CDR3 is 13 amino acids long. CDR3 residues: CASGSGGDHEQYF. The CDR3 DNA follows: TGTGCCAGCGGTAGCGGGGGCGACCACGAGCAGTACTTC.

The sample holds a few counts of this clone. CDR3 coding DNA: TGCAGCGCCGGGACTAGGGGTATCACAGATACGCAGTATTTT. The encoded protein is CSAGTRGITDTQYF. V and J are TRBV29-1 and TRBJ2-3; TRBD2 matches 8 bases. The V gene's germline CDR1 is SQVTM and CDR2 ANQGSEA. Losses at the gene ends were 7 bases for V and 2 bases for J; bases not matched to a gene: 8. The CDR3 is 14 amino acids.

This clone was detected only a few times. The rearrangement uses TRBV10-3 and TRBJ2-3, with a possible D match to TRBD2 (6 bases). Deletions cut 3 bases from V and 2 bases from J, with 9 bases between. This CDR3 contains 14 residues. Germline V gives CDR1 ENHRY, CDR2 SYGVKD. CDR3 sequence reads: CAISEQRATDTQYF. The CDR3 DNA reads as TGTGCCATCAGTGAACAGCGGGCCACAGATACGCAGTATTTT.

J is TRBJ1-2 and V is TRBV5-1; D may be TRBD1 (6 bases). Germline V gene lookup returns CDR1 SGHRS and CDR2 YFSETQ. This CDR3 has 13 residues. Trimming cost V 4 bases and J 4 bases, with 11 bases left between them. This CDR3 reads CASSRDNFYGYTF. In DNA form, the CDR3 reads TGCGCCAGCAGCCGGGACAACTTCTATGGCTACACCTTC.

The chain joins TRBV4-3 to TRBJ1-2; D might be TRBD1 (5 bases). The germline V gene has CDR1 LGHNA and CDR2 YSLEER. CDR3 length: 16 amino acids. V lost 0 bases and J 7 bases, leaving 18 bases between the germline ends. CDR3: CASSQDRSVFGGGYTF. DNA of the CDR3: TGCGCCAGCAGCCAAGATCGGTCTGTTTTCGGGGGTGGCTACACCTTC.

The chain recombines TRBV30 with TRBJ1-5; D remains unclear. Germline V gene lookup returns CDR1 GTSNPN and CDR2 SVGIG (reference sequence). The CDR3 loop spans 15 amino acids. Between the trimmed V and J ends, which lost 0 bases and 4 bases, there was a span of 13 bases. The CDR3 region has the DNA TGTGCCTGGAGTGTAGACGGGCAGGTTAATCAGCCCCAGCATTTT. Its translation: CAWSVDGQVNQPQHF.

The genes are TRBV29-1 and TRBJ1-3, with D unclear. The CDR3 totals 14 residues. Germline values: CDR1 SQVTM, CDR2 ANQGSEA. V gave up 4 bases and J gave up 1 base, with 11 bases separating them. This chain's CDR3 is CSVVFWGSGNTIYF. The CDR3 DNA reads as TGCAGCGTTGTGTTTTGGGGTTCTGGAAACACCATATATTTT.

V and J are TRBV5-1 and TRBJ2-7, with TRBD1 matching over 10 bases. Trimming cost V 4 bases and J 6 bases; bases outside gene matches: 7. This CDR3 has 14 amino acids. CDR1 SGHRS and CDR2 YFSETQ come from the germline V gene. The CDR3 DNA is TGCGCCAGCAGCAGCATCGGGACAGGGGTCGAGCAGTACTTC. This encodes CASSSIGTGVEQYF. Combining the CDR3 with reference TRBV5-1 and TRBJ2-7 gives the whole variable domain KAGVTQTPRYLIKTRGQQVTLSCSPISGHRSVSWYQQTPGQGLQFLFEYFSETQRNKGNFPGRFSGRQFSNSRSEMNVSTLELGDSALYLCASSSIGTGVEQYFGPGTRLTVT.

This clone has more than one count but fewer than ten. The CDR3 region is CASSAPLLRDRYQETQYF. The CDR3 DNA sequence: TGTGCCAGCAGCGCCCCCCTCCTCCGGGACAGATATCAAGAGACCCAGTACTTC. This chain joins TRBV7-9 and TRBJ2-5; TRBD1 matches 7 bases. Germline CDR1 reads SEHNR; CDR2 reads FQNEAQ (reference sequence). Germline trimming cut 5 bases from V and 2 bases from J; bases unmatched to any gene: 17. The CDR3 loop spans 18 amino acids. Drawing the rest from reference TRBV7-9 and TRBJ2-5, the complete variable domain is DTGVSQNPRHKITKRGQNVTFRCDPISEHNRLYWYRQTLGQGPEFLTYFQNEAQLEKSRLLSDRFSAERPKGSFSTLEIQRTEQGDSAMYLCASSAPLLRDRYQETQYFGPGTRLLVL.

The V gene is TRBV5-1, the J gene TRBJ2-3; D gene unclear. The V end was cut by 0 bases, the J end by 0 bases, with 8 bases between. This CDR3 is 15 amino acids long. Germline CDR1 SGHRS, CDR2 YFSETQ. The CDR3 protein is CASSLEDGSTDTQYF. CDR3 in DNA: TGCGCCAGCAGCTTGGAGGACGGAAGCACAGATACGCAGTATTTT.

CDR3 sequence: CASSRRGGSTDGYTF. The CDR3 DNA follows: TGTGCCAGCAGCCGGCGGGGGGGCTCGACTGATGGCTACACCTTC. This chain links TRBV7-9 with TRBJ1-2; the D gene is possibly TRBD1 (6 bases). Trimming took 5 bases from V and 6 from J, leaving 19 bases between them. Germline values: CDR1 SEHNR, CDR2 FQNEAQ (reference sequence). The CDR3 is 15 residues long.

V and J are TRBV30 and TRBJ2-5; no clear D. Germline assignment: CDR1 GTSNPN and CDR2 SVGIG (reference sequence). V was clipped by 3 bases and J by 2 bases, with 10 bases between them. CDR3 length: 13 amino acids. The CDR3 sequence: CAWSGRVQETQYF. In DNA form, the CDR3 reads TGTGCCTGGAGCGGACGGGTACAAGAGACCCAGTACTTC.

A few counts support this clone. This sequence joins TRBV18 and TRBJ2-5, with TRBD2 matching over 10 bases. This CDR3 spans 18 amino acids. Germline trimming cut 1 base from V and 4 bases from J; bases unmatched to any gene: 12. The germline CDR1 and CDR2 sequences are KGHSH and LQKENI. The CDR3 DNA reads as TGTGCCAGCTCACCACGTACTAGCGGGACGTCTTTCCTAGAGACCCAGTACTTC. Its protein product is CASSPRTSGTSFLETQYF.

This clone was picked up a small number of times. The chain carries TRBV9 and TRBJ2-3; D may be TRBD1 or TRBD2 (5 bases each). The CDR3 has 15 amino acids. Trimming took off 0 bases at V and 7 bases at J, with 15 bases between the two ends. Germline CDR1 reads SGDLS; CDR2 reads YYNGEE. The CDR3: CASSVGPGPQYTQYF. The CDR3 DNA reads TGTGCCAGCAGCGTAGGCCCGGGGCCTCAGTATACGCAGTATTTT.

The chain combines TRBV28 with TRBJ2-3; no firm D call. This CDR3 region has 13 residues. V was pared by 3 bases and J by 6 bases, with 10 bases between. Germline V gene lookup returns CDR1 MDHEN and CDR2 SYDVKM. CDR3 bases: TGTGCCAGCAGTTTGGCCCCTATGGATACGCAGTATTTT. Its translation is CASSLAPMDTQYF.

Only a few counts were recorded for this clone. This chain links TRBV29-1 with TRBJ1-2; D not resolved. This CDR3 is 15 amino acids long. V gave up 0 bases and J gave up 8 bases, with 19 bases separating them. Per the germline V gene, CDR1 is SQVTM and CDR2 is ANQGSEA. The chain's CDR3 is CSVEDNSFSLPGYTF. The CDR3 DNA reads TGCAGCGTTGAAGACAACAGCTTTAGCCTTCCCGGCTACACCTTC.